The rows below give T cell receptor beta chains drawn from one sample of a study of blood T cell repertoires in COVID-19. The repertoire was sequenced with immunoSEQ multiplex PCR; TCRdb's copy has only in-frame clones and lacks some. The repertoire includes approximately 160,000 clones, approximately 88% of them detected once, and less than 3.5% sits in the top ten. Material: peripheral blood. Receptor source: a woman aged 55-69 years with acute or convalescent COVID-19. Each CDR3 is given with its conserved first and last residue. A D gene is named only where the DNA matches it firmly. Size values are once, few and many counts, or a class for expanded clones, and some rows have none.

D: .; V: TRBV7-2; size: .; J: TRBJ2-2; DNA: TGTGCCAGCAGAACGACACGTACCGGGGAGCTGTTTTTT; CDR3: CASRTTRTGELFF
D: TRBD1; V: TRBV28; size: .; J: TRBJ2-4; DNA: TGTGCCAGCAGCGGACAGGGGGCGGCCAAAAACATTCAGTACTTC; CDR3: CASSGQGAAKNIQYF
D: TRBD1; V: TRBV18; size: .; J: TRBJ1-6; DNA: TGTGCCAGCTCACCTGACAGGGTTGGTAATTCACCCCTCCACTTT; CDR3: CASSPDRVGNSPLHF
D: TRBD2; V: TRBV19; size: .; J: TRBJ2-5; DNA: TGTGCCAGTAGTCCAGCCTCCGGGACTAGCAAAAAGACCCAGTACTTC; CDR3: CASSPASGTSKKTQYF
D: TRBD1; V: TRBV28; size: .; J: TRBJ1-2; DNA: TGTGCCAGCAGTTCCGGGACAGGCGAGCTCTATGGCTACACCTTC; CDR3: CASSSGTGELYGYTF
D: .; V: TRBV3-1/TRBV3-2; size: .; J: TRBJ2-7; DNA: TGTGCCAGCAGCCAGTACTACGAGCAGTACTTC; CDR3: CASSQYYEQYF
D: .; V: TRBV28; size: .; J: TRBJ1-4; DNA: TGTGCCAGCAGTTGGGAGGGTGAAAAACTGTTTTTT; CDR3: CASSWEGEKLFF
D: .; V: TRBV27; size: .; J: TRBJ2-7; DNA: TGTGCCAGCAGTTTAGCGGGGATCTCCTACGAGCAGTACTTC; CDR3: CASSLAGISYEQYF
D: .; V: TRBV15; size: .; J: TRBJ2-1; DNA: TGTGCCACCAGCACCCGGACAGCCTACAATGAGCAGTTCTTC; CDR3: CATSTRTAYNEQFF
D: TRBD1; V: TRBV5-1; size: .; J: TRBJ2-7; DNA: TGCGCCAGCAGCCCTGAAGGGACAGGAAGCTCCTACGAGCAGTACTTC; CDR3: CASSPEGTGSSYEQYF
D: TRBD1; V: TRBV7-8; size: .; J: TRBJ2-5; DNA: TGTGCCAGCAGCTTAGGCAGGACAGGGGACCAAGAGACCCAGTACTTC; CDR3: CASSLGRTGDQETQYF
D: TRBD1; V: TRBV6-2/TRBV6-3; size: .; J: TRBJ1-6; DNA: TGTGCCAGCAGCCGTGACCGGACAGGGACGAGCTCCTATAATTCACCCCTCCACTTT; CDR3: CASSRDRTGTSSYNSPLHF
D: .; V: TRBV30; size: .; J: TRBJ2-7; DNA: TGTGCGGTCGCTATTCTCTACGAGCAGTACTTC; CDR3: CAVAILYEQYF
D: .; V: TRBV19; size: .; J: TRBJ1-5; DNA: TGTGCCAGTAGTATCTACCCGGGGGGGTACAATCAGCCCCAGCATTTT; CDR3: CASSIYPGGYNQPQHF
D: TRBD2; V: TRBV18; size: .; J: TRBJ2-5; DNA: TGTGCCAGCTCACCAGCGGGGGGGCTGAGTGGAGAGACCCAGTACTTC; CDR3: CASSPAGGLSGETQYF
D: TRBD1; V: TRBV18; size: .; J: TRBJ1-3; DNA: TGTGCCAGCTCACCAACGACAGGGAATGGAAACACCATATATTTT; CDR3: CASSPTTGNGNTIYF
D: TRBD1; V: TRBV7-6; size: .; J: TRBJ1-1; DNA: TGTGCCAGCAGCTTAGGAGACAGGGGCACTGAAGCTTTCTTT; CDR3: CASSLGDRGTEAFF
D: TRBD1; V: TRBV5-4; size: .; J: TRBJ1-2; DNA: TGTGCCAGCAGCTTGGGGGACAGGGACAACTATGGCTACACCTTC; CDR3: CASSLGDRDNYGYTF
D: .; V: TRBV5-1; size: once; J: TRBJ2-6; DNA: TGCGCCAGCAGCTCCATGGCCAACGTCCTGACTTTC; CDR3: CASSSMANVLTF
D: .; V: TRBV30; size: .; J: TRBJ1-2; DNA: TGTGCCTGGAGTGTAGAACAGGCACGCTACACCTTC; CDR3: CAWSVEQARYTF
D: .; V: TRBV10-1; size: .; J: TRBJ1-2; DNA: TGCGCCAGCAGTCCCTCGGGGGAAAACTATGGCTACACCTTC; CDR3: CASSPSGENYGYTF
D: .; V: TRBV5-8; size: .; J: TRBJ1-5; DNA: TGTGCCAGCAGCTTGGGCCCCTATAGCAATCAGCCCCAGCATTTT; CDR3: CASSLGPYSNQPQHF
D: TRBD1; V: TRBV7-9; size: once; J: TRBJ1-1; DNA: TGTGCCAGCAGAGGGACAGGGGAGGTTACTGAAGCTTTCTTT; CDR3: CASRGTGEVTEAFF
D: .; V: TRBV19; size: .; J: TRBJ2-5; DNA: TGTGCCAGTAGAGACCACCTAGAAGAGACCCAGTACTTC; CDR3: CASRDHLEETQYF
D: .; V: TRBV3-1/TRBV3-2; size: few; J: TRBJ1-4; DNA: TGTGCCATTCGGGGTCCTAATGAAAAACTGTTTTTT; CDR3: CAIRGPNEKLFF
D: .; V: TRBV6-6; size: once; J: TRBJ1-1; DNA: TGTGCCAGCAGTTACCCAGGGGTGGGCGGCACTGAAGCTTTCTTT; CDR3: CASSYPGVGGTEAFF
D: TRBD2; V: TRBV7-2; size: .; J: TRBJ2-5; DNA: TGTGCCAGCAGCTTACGGATCCGGGGGGATCAAGAGACCCAGTACTTC; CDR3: CASSLRIRGDQETQYF
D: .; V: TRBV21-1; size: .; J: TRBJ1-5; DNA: TGTGCCAGCAGCAGAACAGGGGGCGAGGGCAATCAGCCCCAGCATTTT; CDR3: CASSRTGGEGNQPQHF
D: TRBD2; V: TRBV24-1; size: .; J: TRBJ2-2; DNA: TGTGCCACCACAAGCGGGGTAGTAGCCGGGGAGCTGTTTTTT; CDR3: CATTSGVVAGELFF
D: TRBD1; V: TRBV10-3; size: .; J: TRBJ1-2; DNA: TGTGCCATCAGTGATCCCCGCGGGACAGGGGCAACTAACTATGGCTACACCTTC; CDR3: CAISDPRGTGATNYGYTF
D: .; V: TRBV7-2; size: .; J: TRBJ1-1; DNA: TGTGCCAGCAGCCAAACGCTTCTAGGCACTGAAGCTTTCTTT; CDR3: CASSQTLLGTEAFF
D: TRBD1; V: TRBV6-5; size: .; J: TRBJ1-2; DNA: TGTGCCAGCGGCAGACAGGGTACTGACTATGGCTACACCTTC; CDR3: CASGRQGTDYGYTF
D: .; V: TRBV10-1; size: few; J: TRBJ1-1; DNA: TGCGCCAGCAGTGAAACTCGGTCCGGCACTGAAGCTTTCTTT; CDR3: CASSETRSGTEAFF
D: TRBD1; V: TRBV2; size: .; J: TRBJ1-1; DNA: TGTGCCAGCAGTGAGAGGTTAGGGGACAGTAACACTGAAGCTTTCTTT; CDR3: CASSERLGDSNTEAFF
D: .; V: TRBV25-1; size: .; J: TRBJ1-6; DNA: TGTGCCAGCATCTTAGGGGCATCCAATTCACCCCTCCACTTT; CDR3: CASILGASNSPLHF
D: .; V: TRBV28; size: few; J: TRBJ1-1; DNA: TGTGCCAGCAGTTTCGGAAGGGGGAACACTGAAGCTTTCTTT; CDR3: CASSFGRGNTEAFF
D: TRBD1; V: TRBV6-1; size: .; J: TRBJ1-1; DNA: TGTGCCAGCAGTGAAGAGATCTCCAGGGGGACCACTGAAGCTTTCTTT; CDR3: CASSEEISRGTTEAFF
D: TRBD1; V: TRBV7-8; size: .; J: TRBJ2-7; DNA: TGTGCCAGCAGCTGGGACAGTTGGTACGAGCAGTACTTC; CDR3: CASSWDSWYEQYF
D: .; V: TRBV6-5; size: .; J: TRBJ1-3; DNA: TGTGCCAGCAGTTACCGGGGGTCTGGAAACACCATATATTTT; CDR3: CASSYRGSGNTIYF
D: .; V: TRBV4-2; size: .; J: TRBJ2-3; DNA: TGTGCCAGCAGCCAAGTCCGGGGGACCACAGATACGCAGTATTTT; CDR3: CASSQVRGTTDTQYF
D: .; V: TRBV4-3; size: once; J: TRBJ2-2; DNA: TGCGCCAGCAGCCAAACAGCAGGGTCCACCGGGGAGCTGTTTTTT; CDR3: CASSQTAGSTGELFF